A selection of T cell receptor beta chains follows, all from one sample in a study of brain T cells in children with intractable seizures. Clones were read by immunoSEQ multiplex PCR, and TCRdb kept only the in-frame ones, dropping some. The table has 78,000 or so clones, roughly 89% seen once. Here the sequenced sample was peripheral blood, taken at surgery. The receptors here all came from a girl aged 2 to 9 with Rasmussen encephalitis and intractable seizures. CDR3s include the opening cysteine and the closing phenylalanine or tryptophan. The order of the fields is J gene, clone size, V gene, D gene, CDR3 protein, CDR3 DNA. A D gene is named only where the DNA matches it firmly. The listing skips clone size in some rows; elsewhere it reads once, few, many or a size class.

j_call: TRBJ1-1; clone_size: -; v_call: TRBV9; d_call: -; cdr3_aa: CASSVSRGGTEAFF; cdr3_nt: TGTGCCAGCAGCGTATCCAGGGGTGGCACTGAAGCTTTCTTT
j_call: TRBJ2-7; clone_size: -; v_call: TRBV7-9; d_call: -; cdr3_aa: CASSHPQRSYEQYF; cdr3_nt: TGTGCCAGCAGCCACCCCCAGCGTTCCTACGAGCAGTACTTC
j_call: TRBJ2-5; clone_size: -; v_call: TRBV18; d_call: -; cdr3_aa: CASSPGVEETQYF; cdr3_nt: TGTGCCAGCTCACCAGGGGTCGAAGAGACCCAGTACTTC
j_call: TRBJ1-5; clone_size: -; v_call: TRBV19; d_call: -; cdr3_aa: CASSIQTLNQPQHF; cdr3_nt: TGTGCCAGTAGTATTCAGACCCTCAATCAGCCCCAGCATTTT
j_call: TRBJ2-3; clone_size: once; v_call: TRBV7-2; d_call: -; cdr3_aa: CASSLVGRGDTQYF; cdr3_nt: TGTGCCAGCAGCTTAGTCGGGCGGGGAGATACGCAGTATTTT
j_call: TRBJ2-5; clone_size: -; v_call: TRBV5-4; d_call: TRBD2; cdr3_aa: CASSLKLAGGETQYF; cdr3_nt: TGTGCCAGCAGCTTGAAACTAGCGGGGGGAGAGACCCAGTACTTC
j_call: TRBJ2-2; clone_size: -; v_call: TRBV7-3; d_call: -; cdr3_aa: CASRGKTGELFF; cdr3_nt: TGTGCCAGCCGGGGGAAGACCGGGGAGCTGTTTTTT
j_call: TRBJ1-5; clone_size: -; v_call: TRBV18; d_call: -; cdr3_aa: CASSPGMDSNQPQHF; cdr3_nt: TGTGCCAGCTCACCTGGGATGGATAGCAATCAGCCCCAGCATTTT
j_call: TRBJ1-2; clone_size: -; v_call: TRBV18; d_call: -; cdr3_aa: CASSLLRFNYGYTF; cdr3_nt: TGTGCCAGCTCCCTGCTGAGATTTAACTATGGCTACACCTTC
j_call: TRBJ2-2; clone_size: -; v_call: TRBV9; d_call: -; cdr3_aa: CASSVSGPNTGELFF; cdr3_nt: TGTGCCAGCAGCGTATCGGGTCCCAACACCGGGGAGCTGTTTTTT
j_call: TRBJ2-7; clone_size: -; v_call: TRBV5-1; d_call: -; cdr3_aa: CASSHRDSRYEQYF; cdr3_nt: TGCGCCAGCAGTCATCGCGACAGTCGTTACGAGCAGTACTTC
j_call: TRBJ2-7; clone_size: -; v_call: TRBV6-5; d_call: TRBD2; cdr3_aa: CASSQGGYYEQYF; cdr3_nt: TGTGCCAGCAGTCAGGGAGGGTATTACGAGCAGTACTTC
j_call: TRBJ2-1; clone_size: -; v_call: TRBV5-6; d_call: TRBD1; cdr3_aa: CASSLIGTDYNEQFF; cdr3_nt: TGTGCCAGCAGCTTGATAGGGACAGACTACAATGAGCAGTTCTTC
j_call: TRBJ1-5; clone_size: many; v_call: TRBV7-2; d_call: -; cdr3_aa: CASSLNQGPSNQPQHF; cdr3_nt: TGTGCCAGCAGCTTAAACCAGGGACCTAGCAATCAGCCCCAGCATTTT
j_call: TRBJ1-2; clone_size: few; v_call: TRBV29-1; d_call: -; cdr3_aa: CSVEPRTNYGYTF; cdr3_nt: TGCAGCGTTGAGCCCCGGACTAACTATGGCTACACCTTC
j_call: TRBJ2-7; clone_size: few; v_call: TRBV27; d_call: TRBD2; cdr3_aa: CASKGLAGYEQYF; cdr3_nt: TGTGCCAGCAAAGGCCTAGCGGGCTACGAGCAGTACTTC
j_call: TRBJ1-3; clone_size: -; v_call: TRBV4-1; d_call: -; cdr3_aa: CASSQERFFSGNTIYF; cdr3_nt: TGCGCCAGCAGCCAAGAACGGTTCTTCTCTGGAAACACCATATATTTT
j_call: TRBJ2-1; clone_size: -; v_call: TRBV9; d_call: -; cdr3_aa: CASSVVTSFLDEQFF; cdr3_nt: TGTGCCAGCAGCGTAGTTACTAGCTTTCTGGATGAGCAGTTCTTC